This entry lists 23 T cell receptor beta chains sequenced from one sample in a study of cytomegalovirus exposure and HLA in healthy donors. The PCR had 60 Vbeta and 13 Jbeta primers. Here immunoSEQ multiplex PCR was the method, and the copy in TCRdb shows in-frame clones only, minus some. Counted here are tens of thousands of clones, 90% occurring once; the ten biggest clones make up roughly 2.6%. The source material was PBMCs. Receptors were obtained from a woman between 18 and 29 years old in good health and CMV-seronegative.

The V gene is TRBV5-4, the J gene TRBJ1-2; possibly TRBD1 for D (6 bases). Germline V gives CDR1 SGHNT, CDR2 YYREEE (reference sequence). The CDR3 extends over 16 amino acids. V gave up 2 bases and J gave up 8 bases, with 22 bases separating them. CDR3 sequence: CASSFDSPTGFGGYTF. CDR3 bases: TGTGCCAGCAGCTTCGACAGTCCAACAGGGTTCGGAGGCTACACCTTC.

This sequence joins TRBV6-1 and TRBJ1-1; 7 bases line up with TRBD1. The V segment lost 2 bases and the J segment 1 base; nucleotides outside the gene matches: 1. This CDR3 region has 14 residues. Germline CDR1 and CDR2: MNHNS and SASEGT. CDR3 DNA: TGTGCCAGCAGTGAAAGGACAGGGAACACTGAAGCTTTCTTT. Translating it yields CASSERTGNTEAFF.

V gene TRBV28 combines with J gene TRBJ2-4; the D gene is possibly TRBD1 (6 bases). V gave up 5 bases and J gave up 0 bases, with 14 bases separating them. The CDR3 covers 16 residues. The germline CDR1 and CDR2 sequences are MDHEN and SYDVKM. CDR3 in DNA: TGTGCCAGCAGTCGGGACACTATTCTAGCCAAAAACATTCAGTACTTC. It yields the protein CASSRDTILAKNIQYF.

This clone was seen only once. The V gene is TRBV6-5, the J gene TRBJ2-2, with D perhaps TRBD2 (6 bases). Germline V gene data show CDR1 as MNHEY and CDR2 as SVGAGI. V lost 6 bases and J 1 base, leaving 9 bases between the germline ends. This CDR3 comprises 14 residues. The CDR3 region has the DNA TGTGCCAGCAGGCGTAGCGGGAACACCGGGGAGCTGTTTTTT. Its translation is CASRRSGNTGELFF.

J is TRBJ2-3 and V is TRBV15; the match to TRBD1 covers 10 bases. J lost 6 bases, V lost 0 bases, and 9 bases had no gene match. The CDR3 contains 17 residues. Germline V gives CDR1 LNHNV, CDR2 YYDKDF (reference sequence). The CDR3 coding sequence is TGTGCCACCAGCAGAGATAAGGGACAGGGGCCGTTGGATACGCAGTATTTT. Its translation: CATSRDKGQGPLDTQYF.

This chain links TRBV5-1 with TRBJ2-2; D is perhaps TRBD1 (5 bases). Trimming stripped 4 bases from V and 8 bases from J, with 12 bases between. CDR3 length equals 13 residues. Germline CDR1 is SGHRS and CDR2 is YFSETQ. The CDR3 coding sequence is TGCGCCAGCAGCCCGGACCCAGGGGGGGAGCTGTTTTTT. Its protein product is CASSPDPGGELFF.

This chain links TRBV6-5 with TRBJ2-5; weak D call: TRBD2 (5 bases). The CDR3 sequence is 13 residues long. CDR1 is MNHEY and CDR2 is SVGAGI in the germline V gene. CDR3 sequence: CATAGGFGETQYF. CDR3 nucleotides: TGTGCTACGGCGGGTGGGTTCGGAGAGACCCAGTACTTC.

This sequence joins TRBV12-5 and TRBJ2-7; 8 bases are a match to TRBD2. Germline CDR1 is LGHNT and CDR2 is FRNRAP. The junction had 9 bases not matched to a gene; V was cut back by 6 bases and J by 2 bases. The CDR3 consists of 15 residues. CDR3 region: CASGLSGGRAYEQYF. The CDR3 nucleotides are TGTGCTAGTGGCCTGTCGGGAGGGCGGGCCTACGAGCAGTACTTC.

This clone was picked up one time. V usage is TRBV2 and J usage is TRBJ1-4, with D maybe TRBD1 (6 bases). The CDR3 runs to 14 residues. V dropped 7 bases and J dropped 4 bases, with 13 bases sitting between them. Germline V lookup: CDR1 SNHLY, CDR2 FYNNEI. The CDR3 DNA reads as TGTGCCAGCAATAACAGGGTTGTTAATGAAAAACTGTTTTTT. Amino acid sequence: CASNNRVVNEKLFF.

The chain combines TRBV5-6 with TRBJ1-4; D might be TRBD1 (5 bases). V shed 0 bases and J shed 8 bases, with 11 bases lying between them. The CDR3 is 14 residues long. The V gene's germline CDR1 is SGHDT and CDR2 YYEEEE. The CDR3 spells CASSLGMKGEKLFF. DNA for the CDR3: TGTGCCAGCAGCTTGGGGATGAAGGGGGAAAAACTGTTTTTT.

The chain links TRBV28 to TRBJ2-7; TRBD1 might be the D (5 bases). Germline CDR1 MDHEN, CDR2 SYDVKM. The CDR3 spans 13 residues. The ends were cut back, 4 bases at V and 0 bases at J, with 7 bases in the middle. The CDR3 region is CASSSQGSYEQYF. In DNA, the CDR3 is TGTGCCAGCAGTTCTCAGGGCTCCTACGAGCAGTACTTC.

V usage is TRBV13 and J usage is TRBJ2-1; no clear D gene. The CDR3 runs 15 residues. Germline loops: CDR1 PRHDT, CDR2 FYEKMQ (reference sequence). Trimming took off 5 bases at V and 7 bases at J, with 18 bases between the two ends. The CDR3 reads CASSHGTRHWNEQFF. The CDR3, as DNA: TGTGCCAGCAGCCACGGTACTCGACATTGGAATGAGCAGTTCTTC.

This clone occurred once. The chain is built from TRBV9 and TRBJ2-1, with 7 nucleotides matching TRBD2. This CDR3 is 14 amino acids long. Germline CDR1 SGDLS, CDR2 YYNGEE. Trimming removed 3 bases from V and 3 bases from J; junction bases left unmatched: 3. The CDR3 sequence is CASSGASGYNEQFF. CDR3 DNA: TGTGCCAGCAGCGGTGCTAGCGGCTACAATGAGCAGTTCTTC.

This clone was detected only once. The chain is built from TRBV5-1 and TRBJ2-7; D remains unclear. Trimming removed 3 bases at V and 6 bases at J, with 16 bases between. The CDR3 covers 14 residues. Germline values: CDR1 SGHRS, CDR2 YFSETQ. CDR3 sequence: CASSSWVEEREQYF. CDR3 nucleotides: TGCGCCAGCAGCTCCTGGGTTGAAGAGCGCGAGCAGTACTTC.

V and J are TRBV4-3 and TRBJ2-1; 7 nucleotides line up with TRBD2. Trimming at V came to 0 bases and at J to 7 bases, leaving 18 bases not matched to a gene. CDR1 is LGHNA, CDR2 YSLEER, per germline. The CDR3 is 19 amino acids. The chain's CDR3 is CASSQDGVGGSDLRNEQFF. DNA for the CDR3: TGCGCCAGCAGCCAAGACGGTGTCGGCGGGAGTGATTTACGGAATGAGCAGTTCTTC.

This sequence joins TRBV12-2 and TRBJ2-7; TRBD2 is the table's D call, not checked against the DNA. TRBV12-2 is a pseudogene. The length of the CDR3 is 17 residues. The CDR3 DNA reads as TGTGCAAGTCGCTTAGCGATCACTACAAAATCACTTTACGAGCAGTACTTC. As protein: CASRLAITTKSLYEQYF.

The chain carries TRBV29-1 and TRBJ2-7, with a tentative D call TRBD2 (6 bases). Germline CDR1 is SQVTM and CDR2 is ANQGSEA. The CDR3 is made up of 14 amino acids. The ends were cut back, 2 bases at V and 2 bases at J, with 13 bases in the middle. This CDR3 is CSVESRGSPYEQYF. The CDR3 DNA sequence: TGCAGCGTTGAATCCCGGGGGTCCCCCTACGAGCAGTACTTC.

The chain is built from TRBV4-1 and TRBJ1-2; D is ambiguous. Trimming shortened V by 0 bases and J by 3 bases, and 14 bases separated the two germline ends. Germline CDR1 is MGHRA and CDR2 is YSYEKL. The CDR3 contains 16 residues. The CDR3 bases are TGCGCCAGCAGCCAAGATCACTACCACGATTACTATGGCTACACCTTC. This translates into CASSQDHYHDYYGYTF.

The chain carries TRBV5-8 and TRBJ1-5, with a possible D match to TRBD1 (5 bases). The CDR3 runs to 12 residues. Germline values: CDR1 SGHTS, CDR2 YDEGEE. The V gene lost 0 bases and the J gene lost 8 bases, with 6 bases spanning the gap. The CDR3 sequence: CASSLAGEPQHF. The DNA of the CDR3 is TGTGCCAGCAGCTTGGCGGGGGAGCCCCAGCATTTT.

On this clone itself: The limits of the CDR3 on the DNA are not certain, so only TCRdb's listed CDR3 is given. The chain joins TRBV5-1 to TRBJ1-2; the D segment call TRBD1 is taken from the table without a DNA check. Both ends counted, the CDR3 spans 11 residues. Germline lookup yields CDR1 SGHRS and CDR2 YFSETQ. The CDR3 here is CASSWGQGATF.

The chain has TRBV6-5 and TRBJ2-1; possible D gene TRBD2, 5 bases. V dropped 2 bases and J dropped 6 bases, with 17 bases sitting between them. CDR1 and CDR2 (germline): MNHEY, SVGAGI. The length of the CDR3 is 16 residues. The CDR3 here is CASSYGTGGETNEQFF. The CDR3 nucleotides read TGTGCCAGCAGTTACGGCACCGGAGGAGAGACCAATGAGCAGTTCTTC.

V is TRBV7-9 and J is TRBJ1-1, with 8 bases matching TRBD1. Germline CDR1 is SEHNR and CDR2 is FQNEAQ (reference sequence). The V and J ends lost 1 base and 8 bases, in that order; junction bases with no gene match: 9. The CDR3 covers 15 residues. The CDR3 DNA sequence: TGTGCCAGCAGCTTAGTAGGCCGGACAGGGAAAGAAGCTTTCTTT. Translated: CASSLVGRTGKEAFF.

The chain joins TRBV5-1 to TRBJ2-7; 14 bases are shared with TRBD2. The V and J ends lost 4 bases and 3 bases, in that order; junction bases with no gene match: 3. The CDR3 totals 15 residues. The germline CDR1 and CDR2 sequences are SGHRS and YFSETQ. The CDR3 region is CASSLGLAGGYEQYF. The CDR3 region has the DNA TGCGCCAGCAGCCTAGGACTAGCGGGAGGCTACGAGCAGTACTTC.